Presented here are 18 T cell receptor beta chains from one specimen sequenced in a study of human T cells and chemical hapten exposure. It was from unfractionated whole blood that total RNA was extracted. MiXCR, applied by TCRdb to the 5' RACE reads, yields one record per CDR3 protein. In the table there are 65,000 to 90,000 distinct CDR3 sequences, approximately 16% of which are singletons. These TCRs come from a female donor in good health.

The chain carries TRBV12-3 or TRBV12-4 and TRBJ2-1; D is perhaps TRBD1 (5 bases). The CDR3 loop spans 14 amino acids. Trimming cost V 5 bases and J 5 bases, with 13 bases left between them. The CDR3 here is CASSPDTLNNEQFF. The CDR3 DNA sequence: TGTGCCAGCAGTCCGGACACCCTGAACAATGAGCAGTTCTTC.

The sample holds a few counts of this clonotype. V usage is TRBV29-1 and J usage is TRBJ1-5; D call uncertain. The CDR3 runs 13 residues. Germline CDR1 reads SQVTM; CDR2 reads ANQGSEA. Deletions cut 4 bases from V and 3 bases from J, with 10 bases between. CDR3 nucleotide sequence: TGCAGCGTTGGGGAGGCCTTCAATCAGCCCCAGCATTTT. The encoded protein is CSVGEAFNQPQHF.

The V and J genes are TRBV4-3 and TRBJ1-2; D might be TRBD1 (5 bases). Germline values: CDR1 LGHNA, CDR2 YSLEER. Trimming removed 3 bases at V and 4 bases at J, with 9 bases between. CDR3 length: 13 residues. The CDR3 DNA reads TGCGCCAGCAGCCACGACAGATCCTATGGCTACACCTTC. Translation gives CASSHDRSYGYTF.

The chain joins TRBV28 to TRBJ2-5, with TRBD1 identical over 9 bases. With 5 bases clipped from V and 5 bases from J, the junction kept 18 bases outside the gene matches. From germline, CDR1 is MDHEN and CDR2 SYDVKM. This CDR3 comprises 18 residues. CDR3 protein: CASSGQSPGQGGRETQYF. DNA of the CDR3: TGTGCCAGCAGTGGGCAATCACCGGGACAGGGAGGCCGGGAGACCCAGTACTTC.

V is TRBV29-1 and J is TRBJ1-2; 7 bases line up with TRBD1. V trimming: 6 bases; J trimming: 8 bases; junction bases outside the gene matches: 15. The CDR3 runs 14 residues. Germline CDR1 SQVTM, CDR2 ANQGSEA. The CDR3 DNA reads TGCAGCGTCCAAATAAACTACAGGGGCGGAGGCTACACCTTC. It yields the protein CSVQINYRGGGYTF.

This clonotype was picked up a small number of times. The CDR3 nucleotides are TGTGCCAGCAGCCCAAGGAACAATGAGCAGTTCTTC. Translation gives CASSPRNNEQFF. This rearrangement joins TRBV11-2 to TRBJ2-1, with unresolved D. Trimming left V 5 bases short and J 5 bases short, with 7 bases between. CDR1 and CDR2 from the germline V gene are SGHAT and FQNNGV. The CDR3 is made up of 12 amino acids.

This clonotype showed up just a few times. The gene calls are TRBV4-1 and TRBJ2-3; D is tentatively TRBD1 or TRBD2 (5 bases each). Trimming removed 4 bases from V and 6 bases from J, with 20 bases in between. This CDR3 spans 16 amino acids. Germline loops: CDR1 MGHRA, CDR2 YSYEKL. CDR3 coding DNA: TGCGCCAGCAGCCTAAGTTCGGGACCCACGGGGGATACGCAGTATTTT. Translating it yields CASSLSSGPTGDTQYF.

This clonotype has more than one count but fewer than ten. The rearrangement uses TRBV6-6 and TRBJ2-4; TRBD1 matches 7 bases. The CDR3 length is 13 residues. Germline V gene sequence: CDR1 MNHNY, CDR2 SVGAGI (reference sequence). V lost 5 bases to trimming and J lost 7 bases; unmatched junction nucleotides: 5. DNA for the CDR3: TGTGCCAGCAGTAACGGACAGGTCAACATTCAGTACTTC. This gives the protein CASSNGQVNIQYF.

This clonotype has more than one count but fewer than ten. V and J are TRBV7-9 and TRBJ1-1; 11 nucleotides agree with TRBD1. The CDR3 totals 17 residues. The V segment lost 1 base and the J segment 4 bases; nucleotides outside the gene matches: 8. Germline-derived CDR1 and CDR2 are SEHNR and FQNEAQ (reference sequence). The CDR3 reads CASSLEGTGGPSTEAFF. The CDR3 nucleotides are TGTGCCAGCAGCTTAGAGGGGACAGGGGGGCCATCCACTGAAGCTTTCTTT.

This clonotype was seen only a few times. The V call is TRBV5-1, the J call TRBJ2-6; possible D gene TRBD2, 6 bases. The CDR3 extends over 16 amino acids. Looked up from germline, CDR1 is SGHRS and CDR2 is YFSETQ. V was trimmed by 0 bases and J by 3 bases, leaving 10 bases between them. The chain's CDR3 is CASSLAQGGGANVLTF. CDR3 in DNA: TGCGCCAGCAGCTTGGCGCAGGGAGGTGGGGCCAACGTCCTGACTTTC.

This clonotype was seen only a few times. The chain carries TRBV2 and TRBJ1-5; D may be TRBD1 (5 bases). The CDR3 has 13 residues. Per germline, CDR1 SNHLY and CDR2 FYNNEI. V shed 7 bases and J shed 2 bases, with 9 bases lying between them. In DNA, the CDR3 is TGTGCCAGCAAAGGGGAGGGCAATCAGCCCCAGCATTTT. Its protein is CASKGEGNQPQHF.

V usage is TRBV5-6 and J usage is TRBJ2-1; D gene uncertain. This CDR3 has 13 amino acids. The V gene lost 1 base and the J gene lost 12 bases, with 14 bases spanning the gap. Germline V lookup: CDR1 SGHDT, CDR2 YYEEEE. The CDR3 loop reads CASSLPDPPRQFF. In DNA, the CDR3 is TGTGCCAGCAGCTTGCCCGACCCACCGAGGCAGTTCTTC.

A note on this clonotype: A much larger clone lies one base from this, so it may be a read error. CDR3 nucleotides: TGTGCCAGCAGAATTGACCAGGGAGCCAAAAACGTTCAGTACTTC. It specifies CASRIDQGAKNVQYF. The rearrangement uses TRBV28 and TRBJ2-4; D tentatively reads TRBD1 or TRBD2 (5 bases each). Germline V gives CDR1 MDHEN, CDR2 SYDVKM. The CDR3 is 15 residues long.

This clonotype has ten or more counts. J is TRBJ2-5 and V is TRBV5-1; possible D gene TRBD2, 5 bases. The germline V gene has CDR1 SGHRS and CDR2 YFSETQ. The V gene lost 0 bases and the J gene lost 2 bases, with 8 bases spanning the gap. This CDR3 has 14 residues. In DNA, the CDR3 is TGCGCCAGCAGCTTGGAGCGGCCTCAAGAGACCCAGTACTTC. Translation: CASSLERPQETQYF.

The V and J genes are TRBV20-1 and TRBJ2-7; tentative D call: TRBD2 (7 bases). Germline V gene lookup returns CDR1 DFQATT and CDR2 SNEGSKA (reference sequence). This CDR3 spans 17 amino acids. Trimming removed 3 bases from V and 0 bases from J, with 21 bases in between. CDR3 protein: CSASMVPGRGRSYEQYF. Here the CDR3 DNA reads TGCAGTGCTAGTATGGTTCCGGGGCGGGGGCGCTCCTACGAGCAGTACTTC.

This clonotype was counted only a few times. The CDR3 here is CASSQSSYGYTF. Here the CDR3 DNA reads TGTGCCAGCAGCCAAAGTTCCTATGGCTACACCTTC. J is TRBJ1-2 and V is TRBV3-1, with D hard to call. V was cut by 2 bases and J by 4 bases, with 5 bases left in between. The germline V gene encodes CDR1 LGHDT and CDR2 YNNKEL (reference sequence). The CDR3 consists of 12 residues.

The chain combines TRBV6-2 or TRBV6-3 with TRBJ1-5; 7 nucleotides align to TRBD1. CDR3 length: 15 amino acids. Per germline, CDR1 MNHEY and CDR2 SVGEGT. Trimming at V came to 5 bases and at J to 7 bases, leaving 11 bases not matched to a gene. The CDR3 coding sequence is TGTGCCAGCAGTACCGACAGGGAGATAGGGCAGCCCCAGCATTTT. This translates into CASSTDREIGQPQHF.

This clonotype was seen a handful of times. The chain is built from TRBV5-1 and TRBJ2-3, with TRBD1 matching 8 bases. Germline CDR1 is SGHRS and CDR2 is YFSETQ. V lost 4 bases to trimming and J lost 5 bases; unmatched junction nucleotides: 9. CDR3 length equals 15 residues. The CDR3 here is CASSLQTGVGDTQYF. In nucleotides, the CDR3 is TGCGCCAGCAGCCTACAGACAGGGGTGGGAGATACGCAGTATTTT. Looking up the rest from reference TRBV5-1 and TRBJ2-3 gives the full variable domain: KAGVTQTPRYLIKTRGQQVTLSCSPISGHRSVSWYQQTPGQGLQFLFEYFSETQRNKGNFPGRFSGRQFSNSRSEMNVSTLELGDSALYLCASSLQTGVGDTQYFGPGTRLTVL.